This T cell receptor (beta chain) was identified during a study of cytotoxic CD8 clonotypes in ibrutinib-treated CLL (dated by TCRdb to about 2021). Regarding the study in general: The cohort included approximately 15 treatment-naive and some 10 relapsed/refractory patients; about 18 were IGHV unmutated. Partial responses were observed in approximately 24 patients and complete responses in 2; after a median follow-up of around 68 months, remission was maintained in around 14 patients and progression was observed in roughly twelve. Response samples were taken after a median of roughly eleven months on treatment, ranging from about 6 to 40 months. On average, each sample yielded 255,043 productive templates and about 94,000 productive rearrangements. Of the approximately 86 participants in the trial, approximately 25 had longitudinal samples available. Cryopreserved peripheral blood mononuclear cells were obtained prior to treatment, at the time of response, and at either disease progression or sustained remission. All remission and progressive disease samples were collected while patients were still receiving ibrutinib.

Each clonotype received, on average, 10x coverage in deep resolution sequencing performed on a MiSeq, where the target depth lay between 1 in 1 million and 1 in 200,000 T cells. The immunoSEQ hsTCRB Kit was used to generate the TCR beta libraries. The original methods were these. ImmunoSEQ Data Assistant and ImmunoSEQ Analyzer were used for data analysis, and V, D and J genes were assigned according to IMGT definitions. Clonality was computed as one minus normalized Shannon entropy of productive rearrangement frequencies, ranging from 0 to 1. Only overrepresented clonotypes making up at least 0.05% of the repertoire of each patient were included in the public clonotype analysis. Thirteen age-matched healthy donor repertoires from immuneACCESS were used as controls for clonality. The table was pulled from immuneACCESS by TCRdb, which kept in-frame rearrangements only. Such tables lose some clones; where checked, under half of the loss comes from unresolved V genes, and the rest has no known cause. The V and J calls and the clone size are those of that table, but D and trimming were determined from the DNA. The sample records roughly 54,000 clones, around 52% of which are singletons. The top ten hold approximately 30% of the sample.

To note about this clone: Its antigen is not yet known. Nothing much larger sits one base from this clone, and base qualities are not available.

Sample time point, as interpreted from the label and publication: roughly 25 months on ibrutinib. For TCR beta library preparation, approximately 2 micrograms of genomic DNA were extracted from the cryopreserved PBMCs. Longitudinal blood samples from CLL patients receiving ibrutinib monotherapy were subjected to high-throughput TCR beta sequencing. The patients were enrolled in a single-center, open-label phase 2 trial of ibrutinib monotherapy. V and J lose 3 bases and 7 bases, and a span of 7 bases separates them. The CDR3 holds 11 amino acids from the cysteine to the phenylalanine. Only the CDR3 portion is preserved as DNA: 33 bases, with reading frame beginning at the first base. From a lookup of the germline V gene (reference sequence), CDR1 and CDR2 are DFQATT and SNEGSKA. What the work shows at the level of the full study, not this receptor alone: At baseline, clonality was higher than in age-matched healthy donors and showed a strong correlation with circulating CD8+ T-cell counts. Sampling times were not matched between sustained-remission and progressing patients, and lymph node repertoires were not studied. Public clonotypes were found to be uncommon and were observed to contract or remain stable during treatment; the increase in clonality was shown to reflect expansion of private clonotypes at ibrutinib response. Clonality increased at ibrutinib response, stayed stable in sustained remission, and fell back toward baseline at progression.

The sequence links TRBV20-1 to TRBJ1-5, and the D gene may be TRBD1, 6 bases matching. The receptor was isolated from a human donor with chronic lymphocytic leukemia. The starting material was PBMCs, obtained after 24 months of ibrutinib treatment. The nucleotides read TGCAGTGCTAGCCAGGGGCAGCCCCAGCATTTT. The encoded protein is CSASQGQPQHF.